Below are 20 T cell receptor beta chains sequenced from a single sample in a study of T cells in narcolepsy. The repertoire was sequenced with immunoSEQ multiplex PCR; TCRdb's copy has only in-frame clones and lacks some. The profile shows just under 35,000 clones, 65% to 85% of them singletons. The source material was memory (CD45RA-) CD4+ T cells from blood. These receptors came from a human donor in good health.

As DNA, the CDR3 is TGTGCCAGCAGCTCCAGACAGGGCCTACCCTCTAATGAGCAGTTCTTC. Amino acid sequence: CASSSRQGLPSNEQFF. The J gene is TRBJ2-1, the V gene TRBV7-3; 7 bases fit TRBD1. After removal of 4 bases from V and 7 bases from J, the junction contained 13 bases not matched to a gene. This CDR3 region has 16 residues. CDR1 is SGHTA, CDR2 FQGTGA, per germline.

The gene calls are TRBV7-2 and TRBJ2-3, with D perhaps matching TRBD1 or TRBD2 (6 bases each). The CDR3 length is 19 residues. Trimming stripped 8 bases from V and 3 bases from J, with 30 bases between. The V gene's germline CDR1 is SGHTA and CDR2 FQGNSA. CDR3 in amino acids: CASFKKGGGSQFRTDTQYF. The CDR3 DNA is TGTGCCAGCTTTAAAAAGGGGGGCGGGTCTCAGTTTAGGACAGATACGCAGTATTTT.

This clone was observed a few times. The V gene is TRBV6-1, the J gene TRBJ2-7, with D perhaps TRBD1 (5 bases). This CDR3 is 15 amino acids long. Germline lookup yields CDR1 MNHNS and CDR2 SASEGT. V was pared by 0 bases and J by 7 bases, with 16 bases between. CDR3: CASSEAEAGHREQYF. The CDR3 DNA sequence: TGTGCCAGCAGTGAAGCCGAGGCCGGACATAGAGAGCAGTACTTC.

The CDR3 here is CASSPGMEVGYTF. CDR3 nucleotides: TGTGCCAGCAGCCCCGGGATGGAAGTCGGCTACACCTTC. The chain uses TRBV11-1 and TRBJ1-2; no clear D. Germline lookup yields CDR1 SGHAT and CDR2 FQDESV (reference sequence). The V and J ends lost 5 bases and 8 bases respectively, with 15 bases between them. The CDR3 runs 13 residues.

V and J are TRBV2 and TRBJ2-7; TRBD1 is a possible D gene (6 bases). CDR1 is SNHLY, CDR2 FYNNEI, per germline. V lost 11 bases and J lost 2, with 16 bases in between. The CDR3 runs 13 residues. CDR3 sequence: CAGNRVGPYEQYF. For the CDR3, the DNA is TGTGCCGGAAACAGGGTAGGTCCCTACGAGCAGTACTTC.

The chain is built from TRBV5-3 and TRBJ1-1, with D tentatively TRBD1 (5 bases). TRBV5-3 carries the ORF label, with uncertain function. The CDR3 is 15 amino acids. Trimming removed 4 bases at V and 1 base at J, with 14 bases between. CDR3 residues: CARSRSRDGNTEAFF. DNA for the CDR3: TGTGCCAGAAGCCGGTCCCGGGACGGGAACACTGAAGCTTTCTTT.

CDR3 DNA sequence: TGTGCCAGTAGTAGCCCCCGGGACGGAAACTATGGCTACACCTTC. Its translation is CASSSPRDGNYGYTF. V is TRBV19 and J is TRBJ1-2; D is perhaps TRBD1 (5 bases). The CDR3 is made up of 15 amino acids. Germline V lookup: CDR1 LNHDA, CDR2 SQIVND (reference sequence). The V end lost 4 bases, the J end lost 2 bases, and 14 bases lay between the germline ends. The full variable domain, its missing parts supplied by reference TRBV19 and TRBJ1-2, is DGGITQSPKYLFRKEGQNVTLSCEQNLNHDAMYWYRQDPGQGLRLIYYSQIVNDFQKGDIAEGYSVSREKKESFPLTVTSAQKNPTAFYLCASSSPRDGNYGYTFGSGTRLTVV.

The rearrangement links TRBV5-1 to TRBJ1-5; no reliable D call. The CDR3 spans 13 residues. V was clipped by 0 bases and J by 4 bases, with 5 bases between them. CDR1 SGHRS and CDR2 YFSETQ come from the germline V gene. For the CDR3, the DNA is TGCGCCAGCAGCTTGGAGGCTAATCAGCCCCAGCATTTT. It is translated as CASSLEANQPQHF.

J is TRBJ2-3 and V is TRBV23-1; 11 bases are a match to TRBD2. TRBV23-1 falls under the ORF class, with uncertain function. The CDR3 is 19 residues long. V dropped 3 bases and J dropped 0; count of bases not matched to a gene: 11. The CDR3 DNA reads as TGCGCCAGCAGTCAGCAACTAGCGGGAGTTACTCCTAGCACAGATACGCAGTATTTT. Protein sequence: CASSQQLAGVTPSTDTQYF.

The V call is TRBV4-1, the J call TRBJ2-1, with D perhaps TRBD1 or TRBD2 (6 bases each). The CDR3 is 17 residues long. The germline gives CDR1 MGHRA, CDR2 YSYEKL. V gave up 3 bases and J gave up 0 bases, with 15 bases separating them. CDR3 amino acids: CASSQFSGAHSYNEQFF. CDR3 nucleotides: TGCGCCAGCAGCCAGTTTTCGGGGGCTCACTCCTACAATGAGCAGTTCTTC.

This clone occurred once. The V and J genes are TRBV5-1 and TRBJ2-7; the D gene is possibly TRBD2 (5 bases). Deletions cut 4 bases from V and 2 bases from J, with 10 bases between. Germline CDR1 reads SGHRS; CDR2 reads YFSETQ. The CDR3 loop spans 13 amino acids. CDR3 nucleotides: TGCGCCAGCAGCCCAGCCGGGGCCTACGAGCAGTACTTC. This codes for CASSPAGAYEQYF.

The chain combines TRBV7-8 with TRBJ2-7; D may be TRBD2 (7 bases). Trimming removed 0 bases from V and 7 bases from J, with 19 bases in between. This CDR3 has 16 residues. Germline V gene data show CDR1 as SGHVS and CDR2 as FQNEAQ. The CDR3 region has the DNA TGTGCCAGCAGCTTAGCGAGTATCGGAGGGGGAGGGGAGCAGTACTTC. It is translated as CASSLASIGGGGEQYF. Supplemented by reference TRBV7-8 and TRBJ2-7, the full variable domain reads GAGVSQSPRYKVAKRGQDVALRCDPISGHVSLFWYQQALGQGPEFLTYFQNEAQLDKSGLPSDRFFAERPEGSVSTLKIQRTQQEDSAVYLCASSLASIGGGGEQYFGPGTRLTVT.

About this clone itself: Other DNA sequences from this sample encode an identical CDR3 as well. The CDR3 coding sequence is TGTGCCGGGGATGGAGGATGGAACACTGAAGCTTTCTTT. As protein: CAGDGGWNTEAFF. This chain connects TRBV6-1 to TRBJ1-1; no reliable D call. Germline CDR1 is MNHNS and CDR2 is SASEGT. Trimming cost V 11 bases and J 1 base, with 14 bases left between them. There are 13 residues in the CDR3.

The chain is built from TRBV13 and TRBJ2-5; TRBD2 is a possible D gene (6 bases). V lost 2 bases and J 4 bases, leaving 14 bases between the germline ends. CDR1 PRHDT and CDR2 FYEKMQ come from the germline V gene (reference sequence). The CDR3 runs 15 residues. CDR3 sequence reads: CASSLQAGRGETQYF. Here the CDR3 DNA reads TGTGCCAGCAGCTTACAGGCAGGGCGGGGAGAGACCCAGTACTTC.

The V call is TRBV5-4, the J call TRBJ2-3; 12 bases match TRBD1. The CDR3 totals 16 residues. Germline loops: CDR1 SGHNT, CDR2 YYREEE (reference sequence). J gave up 5 bases and V 4 bases, and 8 bases lay outside the gene matches. CDR3 DNA: TGTGCCAGCAGCAGGGGACAGGGGGCACAGCTAGATACGCAGTATTTT. Translation: CASSRGQGAQLDTQYF.

The V call is TRBV5-6, the J call TRBJ2-7; tentative D call: TRBD1 (5 bases). CDR3 size: 15 residues. Per germline, CDR1 SGHDT and CDR2 YYEEEE. Trimming stripped 6 bases from V and 5 bases from J, with 21 bases between. The CDR3 sequence: CASIRAGLGRDEQYF. CDR3 nucleotide sequence: TGTGCCAGCATCAGAGCAGGGTTAGGACGCGACGAGCAGTACTTC.

This rearrangement joins TRBV11-2 to TRBJ1-3; 7 bases line up with TRBD1. CDR3 length equals 16 residues. After removal of 3 bases from V and 4 bases from J, the junction contained 9 bases not matched to a gene. Germline lookup yields CDR1 SGHAT and CDR2 FQNNGV. The CDR3 region has the DNA TGTGCCAGCAGCTTTACGCCCGACAGGGCCGGAAACACCATATATTTT. Its translation: CASSFTPDRAGNTIYF.

The chain uses TRBV27 and TRBJ1-1; TRBD1 agrees at 9 bases. In germline, CDR1 is MNHEY, CDR2 SMNVEV (reference sequence). This CDR3 contains 15 residues. The V gene end was trimmed by 6 bases and the J gene end by 0 bases; junction bases not matched to a gene: 5. The DNA for the CDR3 is TGTGCCAGCAGACGACAGGGGGGAATGAACACTGAAGCTTTCTTT. Translating it yields CASRRQGGMNTEAFF.

The gene calls are TRBV6-1 and TRBJ2-2; D may be TRBD2 (6 bases). This CDR3 contains 14 residues. The V and J ends lost 6 bases and 5 bases respectively, with 13 bases between them. The germline V gene encodes CDR1 MNHNS and CDR2 SASEGT. CDR3 in amino acids: CASRGDFLTGELFF. The CDR3 region has the DNA TGTGCCAGCAGAGGGGACTTCTTAACCGGGGAGCTGTTTTTT.

The rearrangement uses TRBV7-2 and TRBJ2-4, with 12 bases identical to TRBD2. The CDR3 totals 14 residues. V lost 3 bases to trimming and J lost 6 bases; unmatched junction nucleotides: 0. Germline CDR1 reads SGHTA; CDR2 reads FQGNSA. DNA of the CDR3: TGTGCCAGCAGCTTGACTAGCGGGAGAAACATTCAGTACTTC. This translates into CASSLTSGRNIQYF.